A selection of T cell receptor beta chains follows, all from one sample in a study of T cells after yellow fever vaccination. TCRdb redid the calling of the 5' RACE reads with MiXCR, one entry per CDR3 protein. The table includes approximately 34,000 distinct CDR3 sequences, 10% detected once. The source material was PBMCs, either bulk or a sorted T-cell subset (CD4+, CD8+, memory, or dextramer-sorted; not recorded which), sampled around 16 days after the first yellow fever vaccination. These receptors originate from a man younger than 35 who received the YFV17D yellow fever vaccine. CDR3s include the opening cysteine and the closing phenylalanine or tryptophan. Fields, in order: clone size, J gene, D gene, V gene, CDR3 DNA, CDR3 protein. A D gene is named only where the DNA matches it firmly. Size is stated as once, few, many, or a class for an expanded clone.

>many|TRBJ2-2|.|TRBV7-8
TGTGCCAGCAGCGCAGTCGCGAACACCGGGGAGCTGTTTTTT
CASSAVANTGELFF
>medium-sized|TRBJ1-2|.|TRBV12-3/TRBV12-4
TGTGCCAGCAGTTTTACCTCTAACTATGGCTACACCTTC
CASSFTSNYGYTF
>many|TRBJ1-1|TRBD1|TRBV5-1
TGCCCCGCTACAAGCGGGACAGAAGAACCAAACACTGAAGCTTTCTTT
CPATSGTEEPNTEAFF
>few|TRBJ2-5|.|TRBV28
TGTGCCAGCAGAAGTACATCGGAGACCCAGTACTTC
CASRSTSETQYF
>many|TRBJ2-5|TRBD2|TRBV5-6
TGTGCCAGCAGCCCCCTGACTAGCGGGGTAAAGACCCAGTACTTC
CASSPLTSGVKTQYF
>many|TRBJ2-3|.|TRBV10-3
TGTGCCATCAGTAAGGGGTCGGTGGATACGCAGTATTTT
CAISKGSVDTQYF
>many|TRBJ2-1|.|TRBV29-1
TGCAGCGTTGAAGTCGGTAGTAGGAGGGGTGAGCAGTTCTTC
CSVEVGSRRGEQFF
>many|TRBJ2-7|.|TRBV4-2
TGTGCCAGCAGCCAAGGTTTACAACTCTACGAGCAGTACTTC
CASSQGLQLYEQYF
>few|TRBJ1-1|.|TRBV10-3
TGTGCCATCAGTGAGACAGGGAAAGGATGGGCTTTCTTT
CAISETGKGWAFF
>many|TRBJ2-3|.|TRBV9
TGTGCCAGCAGCGAGAACTACAGGGGCACAGATACGCAGTATTTT
CASSENYRGTDTQYF